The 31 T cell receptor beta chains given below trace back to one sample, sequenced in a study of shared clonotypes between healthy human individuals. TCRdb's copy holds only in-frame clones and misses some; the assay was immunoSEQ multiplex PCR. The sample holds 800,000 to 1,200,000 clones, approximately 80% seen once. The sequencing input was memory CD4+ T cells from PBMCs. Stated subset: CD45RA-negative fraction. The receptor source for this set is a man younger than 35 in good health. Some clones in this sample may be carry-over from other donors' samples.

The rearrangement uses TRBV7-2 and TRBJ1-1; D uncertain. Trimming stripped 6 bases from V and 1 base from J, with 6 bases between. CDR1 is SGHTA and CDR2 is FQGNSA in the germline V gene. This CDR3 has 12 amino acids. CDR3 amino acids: CASSRGNTEAFF. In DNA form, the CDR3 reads TGTGCCAGCAGTCGCGGGAACACTGAAGCTTTCTTT. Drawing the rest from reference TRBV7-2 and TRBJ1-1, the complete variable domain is GAGVSQSPSNKVTEKGKDVELRCDPISGHTALYWYRQSLGQGLEFLIYFQGNSAPDKSGLPSDRFSAERTGGSVSTLTIQRTQQEDSAVYLCASSRGNTEAFFGQGTRLTVV.

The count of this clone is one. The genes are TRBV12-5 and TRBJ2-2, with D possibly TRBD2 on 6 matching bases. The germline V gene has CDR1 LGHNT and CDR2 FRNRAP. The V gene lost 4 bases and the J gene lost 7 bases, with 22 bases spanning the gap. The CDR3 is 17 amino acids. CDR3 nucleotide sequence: TGTGCTAGTGGTTGGCTGAACCCGGGACGGAGGGGCGGGGAGCTGTTTTTT. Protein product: CASGWLNPGRRGGELFF.

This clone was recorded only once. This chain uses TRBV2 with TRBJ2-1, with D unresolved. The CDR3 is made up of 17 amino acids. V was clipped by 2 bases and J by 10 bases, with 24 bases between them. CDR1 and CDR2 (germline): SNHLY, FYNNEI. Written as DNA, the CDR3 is TGTGCCAGCAGTGAATTACGTAGGTCTGAGAGCTCTCAGGAGCAGTTCTTC. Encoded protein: CASSELRRSESSQEQFF.

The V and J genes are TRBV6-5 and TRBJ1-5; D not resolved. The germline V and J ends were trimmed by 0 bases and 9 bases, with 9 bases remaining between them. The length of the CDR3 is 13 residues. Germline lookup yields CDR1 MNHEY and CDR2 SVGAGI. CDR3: CASSYSRWGPQHF. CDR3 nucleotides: TGTGCCAGCAGTTACTCCCGCTGGGGGCCCCAGCATTTT.

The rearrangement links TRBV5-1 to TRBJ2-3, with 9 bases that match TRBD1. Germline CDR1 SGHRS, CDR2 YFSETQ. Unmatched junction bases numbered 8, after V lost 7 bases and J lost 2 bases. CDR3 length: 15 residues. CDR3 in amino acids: CASLQGATDTDTQYF. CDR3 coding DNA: TGCGCCAGCCTACAGGGGGCGACTGACACAGATACGCAGTATTTT.

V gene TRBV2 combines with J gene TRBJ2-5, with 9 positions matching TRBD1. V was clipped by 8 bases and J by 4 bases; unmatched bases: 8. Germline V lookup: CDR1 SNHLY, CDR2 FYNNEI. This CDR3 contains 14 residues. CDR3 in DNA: TGTGCCAGCCGTCACAGGGGGCGCGGAGAGACCCAGTACTTC. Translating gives CASRHRGRGETQYF.

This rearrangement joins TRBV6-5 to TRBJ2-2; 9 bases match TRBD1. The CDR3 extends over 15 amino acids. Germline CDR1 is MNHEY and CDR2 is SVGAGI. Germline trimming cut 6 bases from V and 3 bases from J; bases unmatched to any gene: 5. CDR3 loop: CASSYRGPDTGELFF. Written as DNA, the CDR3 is TGTGCCAGCAGCTACAGGGGGCCGGACACCGGGGAGCTGTTTTTT.

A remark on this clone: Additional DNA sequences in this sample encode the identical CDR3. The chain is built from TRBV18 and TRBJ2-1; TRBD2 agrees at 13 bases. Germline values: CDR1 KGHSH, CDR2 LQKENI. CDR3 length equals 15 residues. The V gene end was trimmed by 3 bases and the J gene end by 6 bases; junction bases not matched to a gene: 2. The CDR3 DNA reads TGTGCCAGCTCACCGGGACTAGCGGGGTTCAATGAGCAGTTCTTC. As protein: CASSPGLAGFNEQFF.

For the CDR3, the DNA is TGCAGCGTCAGACAGCAAGTAACCTACGAGCAGTACTTC. It yields the protein CSVRQQVTYEQYF. This rearrangement joins TRBV29-1 to TRBJ2-7, with D perhaps TRBD1 (5 bases). The V end was cut by 6 bases, the J end by 2 bases, with 14 bases between. There are 13 residues in the CDR3. CDR1 is SQVTM and CDR2 is ANQGSEA in the germline V gene.

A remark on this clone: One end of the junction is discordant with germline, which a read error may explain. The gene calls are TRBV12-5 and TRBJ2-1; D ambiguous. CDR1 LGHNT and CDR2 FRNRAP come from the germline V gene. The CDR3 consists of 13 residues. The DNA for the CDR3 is TGTGCTAGTGGTTTGGGTGGCGGAAAACCCACGGTCTTC. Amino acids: CASGLGGGKPTVF.

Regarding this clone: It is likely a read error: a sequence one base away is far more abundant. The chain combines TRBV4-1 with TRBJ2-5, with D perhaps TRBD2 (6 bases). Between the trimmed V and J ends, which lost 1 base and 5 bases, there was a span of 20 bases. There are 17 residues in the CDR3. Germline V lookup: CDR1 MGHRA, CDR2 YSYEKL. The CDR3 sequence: CASSQVGLARVGETQYF. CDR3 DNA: TGCGCCAGCAGCCAAGTGGGGCTAGCGAGAGTGGGTGAGACCCAGTACTTC.

In DNA, the CDR3 is TGCGCCAGCAGCCAAGAGCCTTCGGGCCCCTATGGCTACACCTTC. Its translation is CASSQEPSGPYGYTF. The chain carries TRBV4-1 and TRBJ1-2; D call uncertain. Germline V gene lookup returns CDR1 MGHRA and CDR2 YSYEKL. Trimming removed 0 bases from V and 4 bases from J, with 12 bases in between. This CDR3 contains 15 residues.

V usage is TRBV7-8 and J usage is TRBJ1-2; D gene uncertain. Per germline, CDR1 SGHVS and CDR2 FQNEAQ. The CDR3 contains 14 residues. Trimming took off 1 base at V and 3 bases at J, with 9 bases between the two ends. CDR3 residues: CASSLGPGYYGYTF. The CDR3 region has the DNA TGTGCCAGCAGCTTAGGTCCGGGGTACTATGGCTACACCTTC.

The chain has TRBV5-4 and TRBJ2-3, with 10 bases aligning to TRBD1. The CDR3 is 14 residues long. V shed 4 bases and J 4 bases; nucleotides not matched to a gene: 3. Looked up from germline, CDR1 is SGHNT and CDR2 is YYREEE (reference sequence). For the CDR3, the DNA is TGTGCCAGCAGCCGACAGGGGGCGTCAGATACGCAGTATTTT. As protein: CASSRQGASDTQYF.

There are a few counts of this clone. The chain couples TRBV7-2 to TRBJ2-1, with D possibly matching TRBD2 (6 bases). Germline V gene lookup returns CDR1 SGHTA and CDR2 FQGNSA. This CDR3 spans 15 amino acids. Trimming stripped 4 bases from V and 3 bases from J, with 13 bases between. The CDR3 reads CASSSTGDRYNEQFF. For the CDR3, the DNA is TGTGCCAGCAGCTCGACGGGGGACCGCTACAATGAGCAGTTCTTC.

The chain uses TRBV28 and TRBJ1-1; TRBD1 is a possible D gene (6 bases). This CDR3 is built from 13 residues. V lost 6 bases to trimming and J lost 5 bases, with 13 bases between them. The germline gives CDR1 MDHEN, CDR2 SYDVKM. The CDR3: CASSGGLRTEAFF. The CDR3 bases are TGTGCCAGCAGCGGGGGCCTCCGAACTGAAGCTTTCTTT.

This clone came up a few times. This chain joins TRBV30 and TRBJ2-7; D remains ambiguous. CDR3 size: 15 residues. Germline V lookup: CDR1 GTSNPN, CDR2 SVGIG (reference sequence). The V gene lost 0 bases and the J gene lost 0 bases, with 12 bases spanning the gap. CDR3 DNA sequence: TGTGCCTGGAGTGTAACGCCTGGCCACTCCTACGAGCAGTACTTC. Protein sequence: CAWSVTPGHSYEQYF.

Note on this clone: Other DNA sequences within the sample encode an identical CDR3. CDR3 protein: CASSLAGAGGYNEQFF. The CDR3 nucleotides are TGTGCCAGCAGCTTAGCGGGAGCTGGCGGCTACAATGAGCAGTTCTTC. This chain uses TRBV5-4 with TRBJ2-1; TRBD2 matches at 8 bases. CDR1 and CDR2 (germline): SGHNT, YYREEE (reference sequence). The CDR3 covers 16 residues. V was clipped by 2 bases and J by 3 bases; unmatched bases: 7.

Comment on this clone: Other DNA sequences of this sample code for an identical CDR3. The CDR3 DNA reads as TGTGCCAGCAGTTACTCTAACAGGGGTAATGAAAAACTGTTTTTT. Protein sequence: CASSYSNRGNEKLFF. The gene calls are TRBV6-5 and TRBJ1-4; TRBD1 matches 7 bases. This CDR3 spans 15 amino acids. Germline V gene data show CDR1 as MNHEY and CDR2 as SVGAGI. Losses at the gene ends were 0 bases for V and 4 bases for J; bases not matched to a gene: 2.

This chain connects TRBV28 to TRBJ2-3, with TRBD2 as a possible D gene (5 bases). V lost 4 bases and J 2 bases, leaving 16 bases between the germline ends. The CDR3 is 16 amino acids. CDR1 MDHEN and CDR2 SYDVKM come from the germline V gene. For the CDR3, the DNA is TGTGCCAGCAGTTCATCTCTAGCTGCTTACACAGATACGCAGTATTTT. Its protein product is CASSSSLAAYTDTQYF.

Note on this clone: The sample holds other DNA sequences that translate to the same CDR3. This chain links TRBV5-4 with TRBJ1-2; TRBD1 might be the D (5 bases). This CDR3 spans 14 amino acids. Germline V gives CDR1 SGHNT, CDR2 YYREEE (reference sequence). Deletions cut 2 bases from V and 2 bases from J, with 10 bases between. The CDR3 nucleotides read TGTGCCAGCAGCTTCGACGGGGCCAACTATGGCTACACCTTC. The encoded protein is CASSFDGANYGYTF.

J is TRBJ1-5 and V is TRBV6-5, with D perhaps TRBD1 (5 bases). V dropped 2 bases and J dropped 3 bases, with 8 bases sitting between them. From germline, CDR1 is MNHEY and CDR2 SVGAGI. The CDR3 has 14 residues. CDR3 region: CASSYRGHNQPQHF. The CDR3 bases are TGTGCCAGCAGTTACAGGGGTCACAATCAGCCCCAGCATTTT.

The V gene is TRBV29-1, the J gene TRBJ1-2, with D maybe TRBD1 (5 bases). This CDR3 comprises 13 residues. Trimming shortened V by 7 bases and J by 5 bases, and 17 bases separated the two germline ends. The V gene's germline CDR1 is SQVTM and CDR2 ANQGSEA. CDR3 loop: CSALSGTEYGYTF. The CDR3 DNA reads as TGCAGCGCCCTGTCCGGGACGGAGTATGGCTACACCTTC. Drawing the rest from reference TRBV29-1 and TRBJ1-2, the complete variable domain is SAVISQKPSRDICQRGTSLTIQCQVDSQVTMMFWYRQQPGQSLTLIATANQGSEATYESGFVIDKFPISRPNLTFSTLTVSNMSPEDSSIYLCSALSGTEYGYTFGSGTRLTVV.

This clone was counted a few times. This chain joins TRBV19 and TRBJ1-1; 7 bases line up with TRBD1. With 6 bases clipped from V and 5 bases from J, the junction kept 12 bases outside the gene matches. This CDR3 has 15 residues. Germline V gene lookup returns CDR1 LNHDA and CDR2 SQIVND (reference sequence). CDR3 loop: CASRHLGGIETEAFF. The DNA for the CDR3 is TGTGCCAGTAGACACTTAGGGGGCATAGAGACTGAAGCTTTCTTT. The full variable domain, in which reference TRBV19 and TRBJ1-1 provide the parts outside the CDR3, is DGGITQSPKYLFRKEGQNVTLSCEQNLNHDAMYWYRQDPGQGLRLIYYSQIVNDFQKGDIAEGYSVSREKKESFPLTVTSAQKNPTAFYLCASRHLGGIETEAFFGQGTRLTVV.

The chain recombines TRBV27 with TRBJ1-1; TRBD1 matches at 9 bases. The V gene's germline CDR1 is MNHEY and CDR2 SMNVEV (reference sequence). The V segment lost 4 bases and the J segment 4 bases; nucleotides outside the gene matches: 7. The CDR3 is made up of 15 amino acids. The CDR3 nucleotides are TGTGCCAGCAGTTCAAGGGGACAGGGAGCCACTGAAGCTTTCTTT. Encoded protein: CASSSRGQGATEAFF.

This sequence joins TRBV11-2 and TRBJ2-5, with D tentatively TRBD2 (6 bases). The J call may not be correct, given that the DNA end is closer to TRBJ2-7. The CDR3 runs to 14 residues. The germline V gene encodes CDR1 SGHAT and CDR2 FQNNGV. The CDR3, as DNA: TGTGCCAGCAGCGGGGGACTCCACTCCTACGAGCAGTACTTC. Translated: CASSGGLHSYEQYF.

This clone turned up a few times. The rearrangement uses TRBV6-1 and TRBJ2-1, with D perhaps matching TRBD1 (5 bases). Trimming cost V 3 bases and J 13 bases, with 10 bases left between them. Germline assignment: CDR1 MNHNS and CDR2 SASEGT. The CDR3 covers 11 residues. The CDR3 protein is CASSDWQGQFF. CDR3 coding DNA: TGTGCCAGCAGTGATTGGCAGGGTCAGTTCTTC.

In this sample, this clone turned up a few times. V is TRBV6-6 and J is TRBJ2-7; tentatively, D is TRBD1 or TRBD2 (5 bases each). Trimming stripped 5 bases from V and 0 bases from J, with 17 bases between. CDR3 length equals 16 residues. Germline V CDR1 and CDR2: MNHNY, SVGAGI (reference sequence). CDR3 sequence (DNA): TGTGCCAGCAGTCCTAATCTTGGGACCTCCTCCTACGAGCAGTACTTC. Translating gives CASSPNLGTSSYEQYF.

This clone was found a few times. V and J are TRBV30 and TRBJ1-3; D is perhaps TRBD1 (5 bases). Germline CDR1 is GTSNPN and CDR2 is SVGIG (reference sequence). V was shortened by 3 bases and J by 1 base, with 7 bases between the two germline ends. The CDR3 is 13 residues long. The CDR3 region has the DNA TGTGCCTGGAGCAGGGTGTCTGGAAACACCATATATTTT. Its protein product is CAWSRVSGNTIYF.

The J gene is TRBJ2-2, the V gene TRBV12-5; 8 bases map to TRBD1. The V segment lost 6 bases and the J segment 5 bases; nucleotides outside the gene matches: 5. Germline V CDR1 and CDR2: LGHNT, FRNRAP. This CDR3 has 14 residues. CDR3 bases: TGTGCTAGTGGCCAGGGGGCAGGTACCGGGGAGCTGTTTTTT. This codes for CASGQGAGTGELFF.

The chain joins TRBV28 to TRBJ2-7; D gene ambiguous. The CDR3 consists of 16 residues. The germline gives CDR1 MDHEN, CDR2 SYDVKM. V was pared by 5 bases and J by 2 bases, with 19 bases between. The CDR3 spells CASSTQSMRRPYEQYF. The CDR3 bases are TGTGCCAGCAGTACACAGTCGATGAGGCGGCCCTACGAGCAGTACTTC.